This T cell receptor beta chain derives from a study of shared clonotypes between healthy human individuals. This CDR3 comprises 15 residues. V was cut by 3 bases and J by 3 bases, with 13 bases left in between. CDR1 SGHKS and CDR2 YYEKEE come from the germline V gene (reference sequence). Study outcomes and limitations: The generation probabilities recorded for non-shared clonotypes fell below those of clonotypes shared by all four donors. Measured sharing among donors was expected to vary with sequencing depth.

Several immunoSEQ plates held equal portions of the genomic DNA taken from each subset. Sorted subsets were amplified in replicate PCRs using around 220 ng DNA, approximately 30,000 T cell genomes. Only in-frame clones appear in the TCRdb table, and some are missing; sequencing was by immunoSEQ multiplex PCR. This table holds roughly 2,300,000 clones, around 92% found once. Regarding this clone: What it binds is unknown.

The TCR comes from a man aged 18 to 35 in good health. Some clones in this sample may be carry-over from other donors' samples. The V gene is TRBV5-5, the J gene TRBJ1-3; D remains unclear. Material: naive CD4+ T cells from PBMCs. Regarding subset: CD45RA+ positively selected. CDR3 region: CASSYGPFDGNTIYF. The CDR3 coding sequence is TGTGCCAGCAGCTACGGGCCCTTCGATGGAAACACCATATATTTT.